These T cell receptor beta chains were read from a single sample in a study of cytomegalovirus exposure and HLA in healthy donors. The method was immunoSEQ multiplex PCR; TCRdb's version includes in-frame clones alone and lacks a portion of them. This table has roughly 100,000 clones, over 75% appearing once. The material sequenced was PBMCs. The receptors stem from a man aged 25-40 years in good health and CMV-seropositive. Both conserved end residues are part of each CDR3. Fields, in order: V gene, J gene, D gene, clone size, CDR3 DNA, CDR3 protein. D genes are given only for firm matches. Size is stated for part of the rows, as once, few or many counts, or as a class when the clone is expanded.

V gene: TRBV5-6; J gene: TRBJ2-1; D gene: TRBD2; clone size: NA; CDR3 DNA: TGTGCCAGCAGCAGGGGACTAGCGGATTACAATGAGCAGTTCTTC; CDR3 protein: CASSRGLADYNEQFF
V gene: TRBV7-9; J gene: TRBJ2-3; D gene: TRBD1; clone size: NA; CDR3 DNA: TGTGCCAGCAGCTTAGCGAGGACAGGCGGAAGCACAGATACGCAGTATTTT; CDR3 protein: CASSLARTGGSTDTQYF
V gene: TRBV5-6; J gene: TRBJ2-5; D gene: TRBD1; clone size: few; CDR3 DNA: TGTGCCAGCAGCCTTTGGACAGGGTGGAAGACCCAGTACTTC; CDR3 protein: CASSLWTGWKTQYF
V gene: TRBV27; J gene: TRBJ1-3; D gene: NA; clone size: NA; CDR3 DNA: TGTGCCAGCAGTTCCTCGGGACAAATCTCTGGAAACACCATATATTTT; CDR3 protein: CASSSSGQISGNTIYF
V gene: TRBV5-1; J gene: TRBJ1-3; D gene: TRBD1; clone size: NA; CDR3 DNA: TGCGCCAGCAGCTCGGGGACAGACTCTGGAAACACCATATATTTT; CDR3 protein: CASSSGTDSGNTIYF
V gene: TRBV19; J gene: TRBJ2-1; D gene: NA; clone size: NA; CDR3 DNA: TGTGCCAGTAGTTTGGCGGGGTCCTCCTACAATGAGCAGTTCTTC; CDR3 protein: CASSLAGSSYNEQFF
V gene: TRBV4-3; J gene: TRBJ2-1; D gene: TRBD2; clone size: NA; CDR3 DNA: TGCGCCAGCAGCCAGTCGATGTCCGGACTAGCGATGTACAATGAGCAGTTCTTC; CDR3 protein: CASSQSMSGLAMYNEQFF
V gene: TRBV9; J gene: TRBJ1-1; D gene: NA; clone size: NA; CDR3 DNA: TGTGCCAGCAGCCCCGGCGGAGGAGGGCAAACTTTCTTT; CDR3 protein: CASSPGGGGQTFF
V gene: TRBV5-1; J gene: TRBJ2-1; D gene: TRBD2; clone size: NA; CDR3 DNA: TGCGCCAGCAGCCCAAGCGGGGGAGGGGATGAGCAGTTCTTC; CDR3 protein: CASSPSGGGDEQFF
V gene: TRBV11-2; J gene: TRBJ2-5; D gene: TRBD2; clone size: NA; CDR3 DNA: TGTGCCAGCAGCCTCGGACTAGCGGGAGGAACCCAAGAGACCCAGTACTTC; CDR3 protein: CASSLGLAGGTQETQYF
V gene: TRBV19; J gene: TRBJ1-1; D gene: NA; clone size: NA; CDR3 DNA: TGTGCCAGTAGTATAGCCGGAGGCAACACTGAAGCTTTCTTT; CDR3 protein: CASSIAGGNTEAFF
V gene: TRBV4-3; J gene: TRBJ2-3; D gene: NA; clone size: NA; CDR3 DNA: TGCGCCAGCAGTCCCTACCCGGGGGATACGCAGTATTTT; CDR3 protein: CASSPYPGDTQYF
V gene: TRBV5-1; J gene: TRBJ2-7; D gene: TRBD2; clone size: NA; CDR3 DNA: TGCGCCAGCAGTTTCAACGGGGGGGGCGTTTCGAACGAGCAGTACTTC; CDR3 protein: CASSFNGGGVSNEQYF
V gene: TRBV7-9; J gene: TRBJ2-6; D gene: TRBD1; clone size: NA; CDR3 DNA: TGTGCCAGCAGCTCCGGACAGGGAATACACTCTGGGGCCAACGTCCTGACTTTC; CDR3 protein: CASSSGQGIHSGANVLTF
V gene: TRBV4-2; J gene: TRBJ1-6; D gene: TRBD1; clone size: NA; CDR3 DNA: TGTGCCAGCAGCCCCGAAGAAATGACAGGGGCTGGTTCACCCCTCCACTTT; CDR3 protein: CASSPEEMTGAGSPLHF
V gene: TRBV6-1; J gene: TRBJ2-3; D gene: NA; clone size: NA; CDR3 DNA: TGTGCCAGCAAACCTAGCCCCACAGATACGCAGTATTTT; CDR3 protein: CASKPSPTDTQYF
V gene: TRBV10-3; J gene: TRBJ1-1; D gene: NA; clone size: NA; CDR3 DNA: TGTGCCAGCGGACAGATGAACACTGAAGCTTTCTTT; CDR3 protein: CASGQMNTEAFF
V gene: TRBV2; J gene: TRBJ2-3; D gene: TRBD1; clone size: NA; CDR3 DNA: TGTGCCAGCAGTCGGGACAGAGATACGCAGTATTTT; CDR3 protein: CASSRDRDTQYF
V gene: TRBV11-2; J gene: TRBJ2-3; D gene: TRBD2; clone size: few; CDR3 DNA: TGTGCCAGCAGCTTAGCTAGCGGGGATAGTACTAGCACAGATACGCAGTATTTT; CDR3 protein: CASSLASGDSTSTDTQYF
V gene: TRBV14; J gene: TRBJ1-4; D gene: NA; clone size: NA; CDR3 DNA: TGTGCCAGCAGCCAAGGGCCCAGGCCTAATGAAAAACTGTTTTTT; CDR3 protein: CASSQGPRPNEKLFF
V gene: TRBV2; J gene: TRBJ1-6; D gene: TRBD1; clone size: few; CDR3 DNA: TGTGCCAGCACTCGGGACAGTAGCGCTAATTCACCCCTCCACTTT; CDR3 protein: CASTRDSSANSPLHF
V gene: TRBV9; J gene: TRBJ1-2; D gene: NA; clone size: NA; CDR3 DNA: TGTGCCAGCAGCACCTCAGCAGGGGCGGATGGCTACACCTTC; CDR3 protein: CASSTSAGADGYTF
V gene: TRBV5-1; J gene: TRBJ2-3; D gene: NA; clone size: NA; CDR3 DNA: TGCGCCAGCAGCTTTAAAGGGGAAGATACGCAGTATTTT; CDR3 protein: CASSFKGEDTQYF
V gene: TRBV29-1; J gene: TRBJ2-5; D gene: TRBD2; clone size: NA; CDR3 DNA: TGCAGCGTTGAAGGACTAGCGGGGGACCTTCAAGAGACCCAGTACTTC; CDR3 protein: CSVEGLAGDLQETQYF
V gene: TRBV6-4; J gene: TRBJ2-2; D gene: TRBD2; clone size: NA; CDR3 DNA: TGTGCCAGCCGCGGGGGGATGACCGGGGAGCTGTTTTTT; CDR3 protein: CASRGGMTGELFF
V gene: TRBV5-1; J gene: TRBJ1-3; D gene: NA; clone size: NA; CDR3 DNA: TGCGCCAGCAGCTCGACAGGTTCTGGAAACACCATATATTTT; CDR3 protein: CASSSTGSGNTIYF
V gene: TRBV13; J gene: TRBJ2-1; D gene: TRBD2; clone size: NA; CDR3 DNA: TGTGCCAGCAGCTCGCGGGGGGGTGAAGATGAGCAGTTCTTC; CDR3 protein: CASSSRGGEDEQFF
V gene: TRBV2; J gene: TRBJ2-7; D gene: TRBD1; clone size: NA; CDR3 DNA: TGTGCCAGCAGCCGACAGGGTATCTACGAGCAGTACTTC; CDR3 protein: CASSRQGIYEQYF
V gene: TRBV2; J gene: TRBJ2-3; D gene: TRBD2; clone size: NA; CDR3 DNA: TGTGCCAGCAGCGGGGGGGCAGATACGCAGTATTTT; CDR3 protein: CASSGGADTQYF
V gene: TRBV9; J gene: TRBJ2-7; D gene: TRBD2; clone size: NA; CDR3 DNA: TGTGCCAGCAGCGTAGGTGGCGGGGGGGCCTACGAGCAGTACTTC; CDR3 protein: CASSVGGGGAYEQYF
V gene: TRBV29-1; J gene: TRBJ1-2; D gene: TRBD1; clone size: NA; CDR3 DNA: TGCAGCGTTGTGGGACAGGGTGTGACCGGCTACACCTTC; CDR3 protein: CSVVGQGVTGYTF
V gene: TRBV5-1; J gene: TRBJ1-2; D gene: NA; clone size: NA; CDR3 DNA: TGCGCCAGCAGCCCGGAGCAGGGGAGCTATGGCTACACCTTC; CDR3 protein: CASSPEQGSYGYTF
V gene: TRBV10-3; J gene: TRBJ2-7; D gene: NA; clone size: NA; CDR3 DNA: TGTGCCATCAGGGGGGGTGAGTACGGGGAGCAGTACTTC; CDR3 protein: CAIRGGEYGEQYF
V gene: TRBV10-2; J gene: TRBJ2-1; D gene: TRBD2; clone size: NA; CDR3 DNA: TGCGCCAGCAGCCCTAGTCCGAGCGGGGACTCCTACAATGAGCAGTTCTTC; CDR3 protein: CASSPSPSGDSYNEQFF
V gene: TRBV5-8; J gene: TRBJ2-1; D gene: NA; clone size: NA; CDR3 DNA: TGTGCCAGCAGACCACCAGGGTACGATGAGCAGTTCTTC; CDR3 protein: CASRPPGYDEQFF
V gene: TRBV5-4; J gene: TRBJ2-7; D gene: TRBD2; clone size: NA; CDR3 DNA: TGTGCCAGCAGCTTCCTAGCGGGGGGTTCCTACGAGCAGTACTTC; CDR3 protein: CASSFLAGGSYEQYF
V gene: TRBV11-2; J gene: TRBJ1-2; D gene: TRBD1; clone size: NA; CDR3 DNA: TGTGCCAGCAGAGGACAGGGAAACTATGGCTACACCTTC; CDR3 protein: CASRGQGNYGYTF
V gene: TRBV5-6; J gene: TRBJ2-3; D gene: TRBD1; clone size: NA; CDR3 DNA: TGTGCCAGCAGCTTGGCCGGACCTGACAGGGTAGGGGATACGCAGTATTTT; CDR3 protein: CASSLAGPDRVGDTQYF
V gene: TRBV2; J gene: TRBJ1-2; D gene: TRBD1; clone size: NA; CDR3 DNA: TGTGCCAGCAGCCCAGGCAGGGGGCTGGGCGGCTACACCTTC; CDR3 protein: CASSPGRGLGGYTF
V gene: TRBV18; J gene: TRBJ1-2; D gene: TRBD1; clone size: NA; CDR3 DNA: TGTGCCAGCTCACAGTGGTTACAGGGGGACGAAGGCTACACCTTC; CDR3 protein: CASSQWLQGDEGYTF
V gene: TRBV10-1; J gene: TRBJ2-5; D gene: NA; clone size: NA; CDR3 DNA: TGCGCCAGCAGTGCTGGGGCAGAGACCCAGTACTTC; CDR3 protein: CASSAGAETQYF
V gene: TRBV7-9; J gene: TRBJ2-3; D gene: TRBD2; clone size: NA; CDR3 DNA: TGTGCCAGCAGCCCAAGCCGCCTAGCGGCAGATACGCAGTATTTT; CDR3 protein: CASSPSRLAADTQYF
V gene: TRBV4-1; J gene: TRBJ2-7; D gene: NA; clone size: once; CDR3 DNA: TGCGCCAGCAGCCACGGGACTCATTTCGGACCCTACGAGCAGTACTTC; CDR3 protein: CASSHGTHFGPYEQYF
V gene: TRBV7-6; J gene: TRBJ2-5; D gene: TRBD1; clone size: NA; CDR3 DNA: TGTGCCAGCAGCCCCAGCTTGGACAGGAAAGAGACCCAGTACTTC; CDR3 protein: CASSPSLDRKETQYF
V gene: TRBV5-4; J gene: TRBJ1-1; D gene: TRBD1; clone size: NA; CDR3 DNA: TGTGCCAGCAGCAAAACACAGGGGCCAGCTTTCTTT; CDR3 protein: CASSKTQGPAFF
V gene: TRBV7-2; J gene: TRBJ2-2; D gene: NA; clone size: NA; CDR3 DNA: TGTGCCAGCAGAAACAGGAACACCGGGGAGCTGTTTTTT; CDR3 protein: CASRNRNTGELFF
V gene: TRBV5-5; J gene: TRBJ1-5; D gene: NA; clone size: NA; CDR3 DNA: TGTGCCAGCAGCTTCCAGATGGGGCATCAGCCCCAGCATTTT; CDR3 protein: CASSFQMGHQPQHF
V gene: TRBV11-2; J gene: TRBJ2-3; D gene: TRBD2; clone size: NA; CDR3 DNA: TGTGCCAGCAGCCTCCTGACTAGCGGGGGTGCAGATACGCAGTATTTT; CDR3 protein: CASSLLTSGGADTQYF
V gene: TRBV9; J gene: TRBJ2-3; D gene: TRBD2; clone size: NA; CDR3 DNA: TGTGCCAGCAGCGTAGGCGCCGGGACTAGCGTGAATACGCAGTATTTT; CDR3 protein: CASSVGAGTSVNTQYF
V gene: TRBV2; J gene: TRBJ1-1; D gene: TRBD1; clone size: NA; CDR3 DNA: TGTGCCAGCAGTGGCGACAGGGGGACTGGCACTGAAGCTTTCTTT; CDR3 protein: CASSGDRGTGTEAFF
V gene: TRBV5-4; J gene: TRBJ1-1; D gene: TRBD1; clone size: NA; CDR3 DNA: TGTGCCAGCAGCCTGGGACAGAGGAACACTGAAGCTTTCTTT; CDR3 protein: CASSLGQRNTEAFF
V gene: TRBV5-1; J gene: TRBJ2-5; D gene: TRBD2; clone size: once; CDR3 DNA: TGCGCCAGCAGCTTGGGACTAGCGGAAGAAGAGACCCAGTACTTC; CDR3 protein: CASSLGLAEEETQYF
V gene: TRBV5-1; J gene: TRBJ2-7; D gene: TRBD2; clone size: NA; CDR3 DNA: TGCGCCAGCAGCTTTTCAGCGGGGGCCTCCTACGAGCAGTACTTC; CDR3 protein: CASSFSAGASYEQYF
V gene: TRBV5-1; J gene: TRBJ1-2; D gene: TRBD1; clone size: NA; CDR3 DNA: TGCGCCAGCAGCTTGGACGGGACAGGGGGAGGCTACACCTTC; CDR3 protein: CASSLDGTGGGYTF
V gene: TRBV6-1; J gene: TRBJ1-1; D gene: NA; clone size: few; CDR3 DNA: TGTGCCAGCAAGCGGGTTACTGAAGCTTTCTTT; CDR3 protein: CASKRVTEAFF
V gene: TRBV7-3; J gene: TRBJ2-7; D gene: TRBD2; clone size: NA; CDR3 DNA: TGTGCCAGCCTCCGAGGGGCGGGGGGGATCTACGAGCAGTACTTC; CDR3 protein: CASLRGAGGIYEQYF
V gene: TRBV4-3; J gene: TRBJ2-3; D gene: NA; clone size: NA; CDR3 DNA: TGCGCCAGCAGCCAAGAAGGGGCCGGGGATACGCAGTATTTT; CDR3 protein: CASSQEGAGDTQYF
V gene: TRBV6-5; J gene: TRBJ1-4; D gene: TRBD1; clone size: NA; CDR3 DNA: TGTGCCAGCAGTAGACAGGGGTTTGGCGAAAAACTGTTTTTT; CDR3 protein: CASSRQGFGEKLFF
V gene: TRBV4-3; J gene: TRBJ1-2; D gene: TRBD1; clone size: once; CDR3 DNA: TGCGCCAGCAGCCAAGGAGACAGGGGACACTATGGCTACACCTTC; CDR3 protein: CASSQGDRGHYGYTF